This record covers a single T cell receptor beta chain. The antigen it recognizes is unknown. It has no much larger one-base neighbor in the sample; base qualities were not kept. These data originate in a study of blood T cell repertoires in COVID-19 (TCRdb year 2020). General notes on the study: The collaborator samples originated in the United States, Italy and Spain and spanned the acute and convalescent phases of COVID-19. The prospective study material was composed of cDNA or gDNA derived from T cells, B-cell-depleted T cells, or PBMCs. Deeply sampled blood TCRbeta repertoires from subjects exposed to, actively infected with, or recovered from COVID-19 were included in the dataset. A freely available public database, intended as a resource for researchers studying the immune response to SARS-CoV-2, is where the repertoires were released. Samples came from the ongoing ImmuneRACE study (first 160 participants) plus 1,254 subjects from 6 global collaborators. Nearly every sample came with metadata listing a de-identified subject ID, COVID-19 status, age in years and sex. Where available, HLA class I and class II types were obtained from metadata supplied by the sample provider rather than from assay-based typing.

Points the paper makes about the study in general: Clinical and demographic metadata were provided uncurated, with the amount varying by source and participant.

TCRbeta CDR3 regions were amplified from genomic DNA by means of the immunoSEQ Assay, a bias-controlled multiplex PCR. The study's processing was this. Nucleated cell counts per sample were estimated from amplification of reference gene primers within the assay. Sequence reads were collapsed and filtered to measure the absolute abundance of every unique TCRbeta CDR3 rearrangement. Productive Simpson clonality was computed per sample as the square root of Simpson's diversity index over productive rearrangements. In its TCRdb copy, this immuneACCESS table keeps in-frame sequences only and misses some clones. Where compared with another copy, unresolved V genes explain less than half of these, and the others have no known cause. The V and J calls and clone size are taken from that table; D and trimming were inferred from the DNA. Within this sample are over 70,000 clones, with 75% to 85% of them counted one time only. The ten largest clones capture 10% of the sample.

Whole blood was collected in K2EDTA tubes by collaborating institutions according to the institutions' own protocols. For TCRbeta analysis, collaborators shipped samples in one of three forms: frozen whole blood, isolated PBMCs, or DNA extracted from either of those sample types. The trim is 2 bases for V and 5 bases for J, with a gap of 9 bases between the germline ends. From the cysteine up to the phenylalanine, the CDR3 has a length of 14 residues. Kept here is only the CDR3 DNA, which spans 42 bases and is read in frame from base 1. The TCR originated in a woman in her seventies with acute or convalescent COVID-19. The rearranged segments are TRBV23-1 and TRBJ1-4; matching of 5 bases hints at TRBD1 as the D gene. TRBV23-1 is reported as an ORF; its role is uncertain. Material: peripheral blood. The DNA reads as follows: TGCGCCAGCAGTCAACAGGGTTTGAATGAAAAACTGTTTTTT. Translated, it reads CASSQQGLNEKLFF.